This T cell receptor (beta chain) emerged from a study of blood T cell repertoires in COVID-19. Patients of the Seattle cohort, enrolled during active infection, were followed longitudinally. In the source study's methods: Researchers report that nucleated cell counts were estimated from reference gene primer amplification. TCRdb's copy holds only in-frame clones and misses some; the assay was immunoSEQ multiplex PCR. V, J and clone size were drawn from that table, and D and trimming were deduced from the DNA. The sample includes about 440,000 clones, 70% to 90% of them seen just once. There are 15 residues in the CDR3. Germline V gives CDR1 GTSNPN, CDR2 SVGIG (reference sequence). V lost 5 bases, J lost 3 bases, and 19 bases lay in between.

The clonotype was recovered from a woman in her forties or fifties with COVID-19, enrolled during active disease. This chain joins TRBV30 and TRBJ1-2; D may be TRBD1 (6 bases). The sequencing sample was made of peripheral blood. In DNA form, the CDR3 reads TGTGCCTGGGAAATCGGGGGGGCAGGTGACTATGGCTACACCTTC. Translating gives CAWEIGGAGDYGYTF.